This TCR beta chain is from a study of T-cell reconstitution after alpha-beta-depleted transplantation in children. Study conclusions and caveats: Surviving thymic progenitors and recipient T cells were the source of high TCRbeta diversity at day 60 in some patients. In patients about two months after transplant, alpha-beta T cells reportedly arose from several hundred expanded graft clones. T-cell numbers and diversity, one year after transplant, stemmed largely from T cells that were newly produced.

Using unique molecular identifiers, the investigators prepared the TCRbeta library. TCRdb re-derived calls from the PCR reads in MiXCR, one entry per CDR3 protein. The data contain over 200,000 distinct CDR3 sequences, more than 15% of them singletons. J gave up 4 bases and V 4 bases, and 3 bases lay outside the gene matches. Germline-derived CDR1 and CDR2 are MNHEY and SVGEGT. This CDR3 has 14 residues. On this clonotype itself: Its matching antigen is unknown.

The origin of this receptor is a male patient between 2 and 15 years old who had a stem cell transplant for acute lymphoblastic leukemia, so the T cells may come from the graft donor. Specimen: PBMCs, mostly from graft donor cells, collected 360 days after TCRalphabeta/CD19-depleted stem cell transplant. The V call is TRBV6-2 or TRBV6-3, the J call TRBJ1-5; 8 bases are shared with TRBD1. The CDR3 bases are TGTGCCAGCAGTTGGACAGGGCCGAATCAGCCCCAGCATTTT. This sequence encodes CASSWTGPNQPQHF.